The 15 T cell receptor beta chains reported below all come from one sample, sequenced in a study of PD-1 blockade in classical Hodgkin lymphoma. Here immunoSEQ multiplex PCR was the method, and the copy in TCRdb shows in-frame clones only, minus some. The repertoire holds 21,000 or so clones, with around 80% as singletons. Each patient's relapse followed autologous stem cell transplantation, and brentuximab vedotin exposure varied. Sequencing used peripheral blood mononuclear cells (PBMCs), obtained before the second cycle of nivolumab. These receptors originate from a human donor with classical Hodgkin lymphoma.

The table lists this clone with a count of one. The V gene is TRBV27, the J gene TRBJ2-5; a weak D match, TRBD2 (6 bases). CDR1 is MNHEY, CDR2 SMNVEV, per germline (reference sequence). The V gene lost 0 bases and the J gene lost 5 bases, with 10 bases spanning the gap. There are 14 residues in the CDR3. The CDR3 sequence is CASSLSWDSETQYF. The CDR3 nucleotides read TGTGCCAGCAGTTTATCGTGGGACTCGGAGACCCAGTACTTC.

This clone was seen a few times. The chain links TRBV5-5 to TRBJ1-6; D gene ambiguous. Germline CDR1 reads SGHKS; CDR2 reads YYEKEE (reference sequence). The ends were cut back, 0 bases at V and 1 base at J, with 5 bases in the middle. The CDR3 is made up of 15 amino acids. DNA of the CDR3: TGTGCCAGCAGCTTGGAGTGGTCCTATAATTCACCCCTCCACTTT. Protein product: CASSLEWSYNSPLHF.

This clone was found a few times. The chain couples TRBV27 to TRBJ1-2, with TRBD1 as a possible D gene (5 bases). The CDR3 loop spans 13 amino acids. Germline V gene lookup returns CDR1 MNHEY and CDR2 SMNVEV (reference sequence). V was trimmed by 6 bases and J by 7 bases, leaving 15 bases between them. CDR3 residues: CASSPGGVRGYTF. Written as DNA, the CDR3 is TGTGCCAGCAGCCCCGGAGGGGTTCGTGGCTACACCTTC.

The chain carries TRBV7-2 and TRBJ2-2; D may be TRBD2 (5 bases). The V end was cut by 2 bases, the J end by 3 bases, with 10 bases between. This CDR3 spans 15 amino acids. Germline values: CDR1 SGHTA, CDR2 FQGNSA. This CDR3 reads CASSLKHSDTGELFF. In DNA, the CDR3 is TGTGCCAGCAGCTTAAAACATAGCGACACCGGGGAGCTGTTTTTT.

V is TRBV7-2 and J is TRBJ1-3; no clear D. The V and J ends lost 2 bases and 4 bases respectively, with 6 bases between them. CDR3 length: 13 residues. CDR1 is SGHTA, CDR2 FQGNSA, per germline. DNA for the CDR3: TGTGCCAGCAGCTTAATCACGGGAAACACCATATATTTT. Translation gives CASSLITGNTIYF.

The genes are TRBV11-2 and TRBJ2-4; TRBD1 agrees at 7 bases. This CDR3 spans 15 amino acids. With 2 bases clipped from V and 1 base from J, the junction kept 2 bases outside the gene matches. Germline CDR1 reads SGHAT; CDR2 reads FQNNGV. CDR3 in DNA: TGTGCCAGCAGCTTATTGACAGGGGCCAAAAACATTCAGTACTTC. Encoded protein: CASSLLTGAKNIQYF.

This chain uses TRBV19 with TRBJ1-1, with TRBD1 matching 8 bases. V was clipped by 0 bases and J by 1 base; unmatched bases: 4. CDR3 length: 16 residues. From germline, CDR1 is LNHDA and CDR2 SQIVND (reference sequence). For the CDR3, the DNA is TGTGCCAGTAGTATAGAGCGGGACAGGTCGAACACTGAAGCTTTCTTT. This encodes CASSIERDRSNTEAFF.

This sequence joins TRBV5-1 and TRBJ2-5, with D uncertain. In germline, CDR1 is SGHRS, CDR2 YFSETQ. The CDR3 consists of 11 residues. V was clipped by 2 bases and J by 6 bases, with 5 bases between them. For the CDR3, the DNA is TGCGCCAGCAGCTTTGATAAGACCCAGTACTTC. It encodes CASSFDKTQYF.

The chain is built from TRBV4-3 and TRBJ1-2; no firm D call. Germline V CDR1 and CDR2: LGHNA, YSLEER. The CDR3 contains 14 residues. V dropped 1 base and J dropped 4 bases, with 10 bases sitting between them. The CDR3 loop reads CASSQGAGGYGYTF. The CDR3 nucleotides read TGCGCCAGCAGCCAAGGGGCAGGTGGCTATGGCTACACCTTC.

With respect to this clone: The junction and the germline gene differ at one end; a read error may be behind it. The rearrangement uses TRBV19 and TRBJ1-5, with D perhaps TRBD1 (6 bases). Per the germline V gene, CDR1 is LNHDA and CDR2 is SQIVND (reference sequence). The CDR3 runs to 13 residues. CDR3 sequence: CASSRTNGDRKDF. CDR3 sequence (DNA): TGTGCCAGTAGTAGAACGAATGGAGACAGGAAGGATTTT.

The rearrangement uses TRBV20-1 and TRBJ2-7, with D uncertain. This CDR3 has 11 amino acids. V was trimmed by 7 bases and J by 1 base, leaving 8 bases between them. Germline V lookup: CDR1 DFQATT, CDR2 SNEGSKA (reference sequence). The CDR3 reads CSVSSSYEQYF. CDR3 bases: TGCAGTGTGTCCAGTTCCTACGAGCAGTACTTC.

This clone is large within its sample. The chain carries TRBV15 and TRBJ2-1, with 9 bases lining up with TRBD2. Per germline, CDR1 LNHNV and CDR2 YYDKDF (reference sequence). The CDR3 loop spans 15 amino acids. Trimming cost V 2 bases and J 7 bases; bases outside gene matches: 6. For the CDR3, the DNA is TGTGCCACCAGCAGATCCGGACTAGCGCCTAATGAGCAGTTCTTC. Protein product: CATSRSGLAPNEQFF.

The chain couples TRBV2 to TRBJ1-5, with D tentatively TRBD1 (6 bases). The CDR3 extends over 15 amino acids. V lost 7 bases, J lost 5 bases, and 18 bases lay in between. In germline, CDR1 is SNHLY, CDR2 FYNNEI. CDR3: CASKLGGAIDQPQHF. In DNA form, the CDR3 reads TGTGCCAGCAAACTAGGGGGTGCTATAGATCAGCCCCAGCATTTT.

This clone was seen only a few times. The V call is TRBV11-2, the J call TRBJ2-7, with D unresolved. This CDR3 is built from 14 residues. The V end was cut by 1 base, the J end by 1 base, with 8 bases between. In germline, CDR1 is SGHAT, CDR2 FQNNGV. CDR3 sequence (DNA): TGTGCCAGCAGCTTAGCCGACACTTCCTACGAGCAGTACTTC. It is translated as CASSLADTSYEQYF.

The CDR3 here is CASSLKQGAYEQYF. In DNA, the CDR3 is TGTGCCAGCAGCTTAAAACAGGGGGCCTACGAGCAGTACTTC. The chain combines TRBV11-3 with TRBJ2-7; TRBD1 agrees at 8 bases. With 2 bases clipped from V and 2 bases from J, the junction kept 2 bases outside the gene matches. Germline CDR1 SGHNT, CDR2 YENEEA. This CDR3 spans 14 amino acids.